The 32 T cell receptor beta chains given below trace back to one sample, sequenced in a study of blood T cells in healthy people across ages. Then a second PCR, running roughly 7 to 11 cycles, was carried out with a sample-barcoded 5' primer and a J-beta primer mix. TCRdb itself ran the 5' RACE reads through MiXCR, one entry per CDR3 protein. Found here are approximately 1.5 million distinct CDR3 sequences, about 35% of them singletons; the top ten hold over 9%. Sample: blood. These receptors were taken from a woman in her twenties or thirties in good health.

The CDR3 DNA sequence: TGTGCCATCAGCGAGAAGGTCAGGGAAGGTCGGAGGGACTATGGCTACACCTTC. It is translated as CAISEKVREGRRDYGYTF. This chain joins TRBV10-3 and TRBJ1-2; D might be TRBD1 (5 bases). Trimming took 6 bases from V and 3 from J, leaving 26 bases between them. In germline, CDR1 is ENHRY, CDR2 SYGVKD. The CDR3 covers 18 residues.

The rearrangement joins TRBV29-1 to TRBJ2-7; 7 bases fit TRBD2. This CDR3 has 15 amino acids. From germline, CDR1 is SQVTM and CDR2 ANQGSEA. The J segment lost 2 bases and the V segment lost 0 bases, leaving 7 bases of the junction unmatched. This CDR3 reads CSVEDPGGTPYEQYF. CDR3 bases: TGCAGCGTTGAAGATCCGGGGGGAACGCCCTACGAGCAGTACTTC.

V usage is TRBV5-1 and J usage is TRBJ1-2, with no clear D. Trimming pared 4 bases from V and 3 bases from J, leaving 16 bases between. Germline CDR1 is SGHRS and CDR2 is YFSETQ. This CDR3 region has 15 residues. CDR3: CASSVGNTGYYGYTF. The CDR3 coding sequence is TGCGCCAGCAGCGTTGGAAACACTGGCTACTATGGCTACACCTTC.

This clonotype has a handful of counts. The rearrangement joins TRBV6-2 or TRBV6-3 to TRBJ1-2, with TRBD1 matching 8 bases. The germline V gene encodes CDR1 MNHEY and CDR2 SVGEGT. CDR3 length equals 13 residues. After removal of 5 bases from V and 6 bases from J, the junction contained 5 bases not matched to a gene. The CDR3, as DNA: TGTGCCAGCAGTGACCCAGGGGGCGATGGCTACACCTTC. It codes for CASSDPGGDGYTF.

V is TRBV28 and J is TRBJ2-7; 8 bases map to TRBD1. CDR1 MDHEN and CDR2 SYDVKM come from the germline V gene. The CDR3 consists of 15 residues. J gave up 5 bases and V 1 base, and 7 bases lay outside the gene matches. The CDR3 sequence is CASSLYARGRNEQYF. The DNA for the CDR3 is TGTGCCAGCAGTTTATATGCCAGGGGGCGCAACGAGCAGTACTTC. The full variable domain, rest sourced from reference TRBV28 and TRBJ2-7, is DVKVTQSSRYLVKRTGEKVFLECVQDMDHENMFWYRQDPGLGLRLIYFSYDVKMKEKGDIPEGYSVSREKKERFSLILESASTNQTSMYLCASSLYARGRNEQYFGPGTRLTVT.

This clonotype was seen ten or more times. The V call is TRBV12-3 or TRBV12-4, the J call TRBJ1-2; unclear D gene. Deletions cut 3 bases from V and 2 bases from J, with 10 bases between. This CDR3 has 14 amino acids. For the CDR3, the DNA is TGTGCCAGCAGTTTTTTTGGGCAGAACTATGGCTACACCTTC. It is translated as CASSFFGQNYGYTF.

The CDR3 reads CASSQGQALGETQYF. CDR3 DNA sequence: TGCGCCAGCAGCCAAGGACAGGCCCTAGGAGAGACCCAGTACTTC. V and J are TRBV4-1 and TRBJ2-5, with a tentative D call TRBD1 (6 bases). Germline V CDR1 and CDR2: MGHRA, YSYEKL. The CDR3 is 15 residues long. V was trimmed by 1 base and J by 4 bases, leaving 13 bases between them.

A word on this clonotype: This may stem from a read error, because a much larger clone lies one nucleotide away. This sequence joins TRBV12-3 or TRBV12-4 and TRBJ1-2; 7 positions match TRBD1. This CDR3 comprises 15 residues. The CDR3 loop is CAGSFNRNRGRGYTF. In DNA, the CDR3 is TGTGCCGGCAGTTTTAATAGAAACAGGGGTCGGGGCTACACCTTC.

This clonotype turned up a few times. The chain combines TRBV20-1 with TRBJ1-1; D call uncertain. Germline V gene sequence: CDR1 DFQATT, CDR2 SNEGSKA (reference sequence). There are 11 residues in the CDR3. With 7 bases removed from V and 2 bases from J, the gap between germline ends came to 8 bases. DNA for the CDR3: TGCAGTGTAACAATCAACACTGAAGCTTTCTTT. Protein product: CSVTINTEAFF.

This chain uses TRBV6-4 with TRBJ1-5; 11 bases are a match to TRBD1. The CDR3 has 18 residues. Trimming took 6 bases from V and 4 from J; bases not matched to a gene: 14. Germline assignment: CDR1 MRHNA and CDR2 SNTAGT. For the CDR3, the DNA is TGTGCCAGCAGATATTGTGGCGGGACAGGGGGGACAAATCAGCCCCAGCATTTT. Translation gives CASRYCGGTGGTNQPQHF.

This chain connects TRBV6-5 to TRBJ2-1; D might be TRBD2 (6 bases). The germline gives CDR1 MNHEY, CDR2 SVGAGI. The CDR3 sequence is 14 residues long. With 7 bases removed from V and 4 bases from J, the gap between germline ends came to 14 bases. In nucleotides, the CDR3 is TGTGCCAGCATGATAGATGGAGGGTACAATGAGCAGTTCTTC. This encodes CASMIDGGYNEQFF.

This clonotype was found once. This chain joins TRBV29-1 and TRBJ2-7; TRBD2 agrees at 8 bases. After removal of 8 bases from V and 5 bases from J, the junction contained 8 bases not matched to a gene. The CDR3 totals 12 residues. Germline V lookup: CDR1 SQVTM, CDR2 ANQGSEA. CDR3 bases: TGCAGCATTTGGAGCGGGAGAGACGAGCAGTACTTC. Translation: CSIWSGRDEQYF.

With respect to this clonotype: A junction boundary mismatches the germline segment, possibly from a read error. The chain joins TRBV20-1 to TRBJ2-1; D gene unclear. The CDR3 spans 15 residues. From germline, CDR1 is DFQATT and CDR2 SNEGSKA (reference sequence). The CDR3 nucleotides read TGTAGTGCCTACCCGGCCTTTAGCTCCTACAATGAGCAGTTCTTC. It yields the protein CSAYPAFSSYNEQFF.

This clonotype was picked up a small number of times. This chain links TRBV5-5 with TRBJ2-1; perhaps D is TRBD1 or TRBD2 (5 bases each). The length of the CDR3 is 17 residues. Germline CDR1 SGHKS, CDR2 YYEKEE (reference sequence). Trimming stripped 4 bases from V and 5 bases from J, with 22 bases between. CDR3 sequence: CASSATSGGPGHNEQFF. The CDR3 nucleotides are TGTGCCAGCAGCGCGACAAGTGGCGGCCCGGGGCACAATGAGCAGTTCTTC.

This clonotype was seen ten or more times. V and J are TRBV29-1 and TRBJ2-7; the match to TRBD1 covers 8 bases. V lost 3 bases and J lost 6; bases outside the gene matches: 10. Germline V gives CDR1 SQVTM, CDR2 ANQGSEA. The CDR3 runs to 14 residues. The CDR3 protein is CSVDPGQGRGEQYF. As DNA, the CDR3 is TGCAGCGTTGATCCCGGACAGGGCCGGGGCGAGCAGTACTTC.

The genes are TRBV20-1 and TRBJ2-5, with 11 bases identical to TRBD2. J lost 11 bases, V lost 3 bases, and 17 bases had no gene match. Germline CDR1 DFQATT, CDR2 SNEGSKA (reference sequence). The CDR3 totals 16 residues. The CDR3 loop reads CSARASGRSGYNEQYF. The DNA for the CDR3 is TGCAGTGCTAGGGCTAGCGGGAGGTCGGGATACAATGAGCAGTACTTC.

This clonotype was detected a few times. The chain uses TRBV5-1 and TRBJ2-5; tentatively, D is TRBD2 (5 bases). CDR1 and CDR2 from the germline V gene are SGHRS and YFSETQ. The CDR3 has 13 amino acids. The germline V and J ends were trimmed by 7 bases and 11 bases, with 21 bases remaining between them. The CDR3 protein is CASGQDGAWEQYF. For the CDR3, the DNA is TGCGCCAGCGGGCAGGACGGAGCGTGGGAGCAGTACTTC.

The chain links TRBV30 to TRBJ1-2; D is uncertain. Germline V gives CDR1 GTSNPN, CDR2 SVGIG (reference sequence). The germline V and J ends were trimmed by 4 bases and 4 bases, with 10 bases remaining between them. CDR3 length: 12 residues. The DNA for the CDR3 is TGTGCCTGGATGGTAGGTCCCTATGGCTACACCTTC. Amino acids: CAWMVGPYGYTF.

J is TRBJ1-1 and V is TRBV3-1; D call uncertain. V lost 3 bases, J lost 6 bases, and 8 bases lay in between. This CDR3 is built from 12 residues. Germline V gives CDR1 LGHDT, CDR2 YNNKEL (reference sequence). CDR3 coding DNA: TGTGCCAGCAGCCATGCCGAATCTGAAGCTTTCTTT. Translated: CASSHAESEAFF.

This CDR3 reads CASSPKGGWSTDTQYF. The CDR3 DNA is TGTGCCAGCAGCCCTAAGGGGGGGTGGAGCACAGATACGCAGTATTTT. V gene TRBV11-2 combines with J gene TRBJ2-3, with D tentatively TRBD2 (7 bases). CDR1 SGHAT and CDR2 FQNNGV come from the germline V gene. Trimming cost V 5 bases and J 0 bases, with 15 bases left between them. There are 16 residues in the CDR3.

The chain links TRBV3-1 to TRBJ2-3; possibly TRBD1 for D (6 bases). Germline CDR1 and CDR2: LGHDT and YNNKEL (reference sequence). The CDR3 runs to 14 residues. The ends were cut back, 4 bases at V and 7 bases at J, with 15 bases in the middle. The CDR3 DNA is TGTGCCAGCAGCCCGTCGGGCAGGGGAAATACGCAGTATTTT. Its protein product is CASSPSGRGNTQYF.

The chain recombines TRBV6-5 with TRBJ2-1; D gene uncertain. This CDR3 is built from 13 residues. Trimming pared 7 bases from V and 6 bases from J, leaving 13 bases between. Germline assignment: CDR1 MNHEY and CDR2 SVGAGI. The DNA of the CDR3 is TGTGCCAGCACACCCCAACACGGCAATGAGCAGTTCTTC. This encodes CASTPQHGNEQFF.

Worth noting for this clonotype: This may stem from a read error, because a much larger clone lies one nucleotide away. J is TRBJ2-4 and V is TRBV29-1, with a weak D call TRBD2 (6 bases). The DNA end is a closer match to TRBJ2-7, so the J assignment may be wrong. Germline CDR1 is SQVTM and CDR2 is ANQGSEA. The CDR3 spans 13 residues. CDR3 residues: CSAEAVDYYEQYF. CDR3 DNA sequence: TGCAGCGCGGAGGCGGTGGACTACTACGAGCAGTACTTC.

Turning to this clonotype: This sequence may be a read error, since a much larger clone differs from it by one base. The V gene is TRBV11-2, the J gene TRBJ2-2, with D possibly being TRBD2 (6 bases). Germline loops: CDR1 SGHAT, CDR2 FQNNGV. The CDR3 runs to 17 residues. The CDR3, as DNA: TGTGCCAGCAGCCCGGGATCCTGGGCCCCGAACACCGGGGGGCTGTTTTTT. Its translation is CASSPGSWAPNTGGLFF.

This clonotype was picked up many times. The chain uses TRBV20-1 and TRBJ2-1, with D possibly called TRBD1 or TRBD2 (6 bases each). V was clipped by 1 base and J by 5 bases, with 9 bases between them. Germline V gene data show CDR1 as DFQATT and CDR2 as SNEGSKA (reference sequence). The CDR3 length is 13 residues. The CDR3 DNA follows: TGCAGTGCTAGAGGAGGGGGGAACAATGAGCAGTTCTTC. This codes for CSARGGGNNEQFF.

This clonotype has just a few counts. The V call is TRBV15, the J call TRBJ2-1; TRBD2 matches 10 bases. Trimming removed 0 bases from V and 7 bases from J; junction bases left unmatched: 6. The germline V gene has CDR1 LNHNV and CDR2 YYDKDF (reference sequence). The CDR3 totals 16 residues. The CDR3 DNA is TGTGCCACCAGCAGAGATAAACTAGCGGGAATAAATGAGCAGTTCTTC. It yields the protein CATSRDKLAGINEQFF.

The chain couples TRBV7-9 to TRBJ2-3, with D perhaps TRBD1 or TRBD2 (5 bases each). The germline V gene has CDR1 SEHNR and CDR2 FQNEAQ (reference sequence). The germline V and J ends were trimmed by 5 bases and 4 bases, with 10 bases remaining between them. The CDR3 runs to 13 residues. The CDR3 region is CASSRDGADTQYF. In DNA, the CDR3 is TGTGCCAGCAGCCGGGACGGGGCAGATACGCAGTATTTT.

The V gene is TRBV5-5, the J gene TRBJ1-4; the match to TRBD1 covers 7 bases. Per germline, CDR1 SGHKS and CDR2 YYEKEE (reference sequence). The CDR3 is 14 residues long. V was pared by 3 bases and J by 2 bases, with 1 base of the junction left unmatched. The CDR3 reads CASSSDRTNEKLFF. The DNA of the CDR3 is TGTGCCAGCAGCTCGGACAGGACTAATGAAAAACTGTTTTTT.

The chain employs TRBV5-1 and TRBJ2-5; D possibly corresponds to TRBD1 (6 bases). Germline CDR1 and CDR2: SGHRS and YFSETQ. Trimming removed 0 bases from V and 4 bases from J, with 13 bases in between. This CDR3 has 15 amino acids. Here the CDR3 DNA reads TGCGCCAGCAGCTTGGAATCAGGGGAGAGAGAGACCCAGTACTTC. It yields the protein CASSLESGERETQYF.

This clonotype was counted between two and nine times. The chain is built from TRBV6-1 and TRBJ1-2, with unresolved D. This CDR3 is 15 amino acids long. Trimming stripped 0 bases from V and 3 bases from J, with 11 bases between. The germline gives CDR1 MNHNS, CDR2 SASEGT. CDR3 sequence reads: CASSEALFKYYGYTF. CDR3 DNA: TGTGCCAGCAGTGAAGCGTTGTTTAAGTACTATGGCTACACCTTC.

The CDR3 nucleotides are TGTGCCAGCAGCCAGACTAGTTCGGACACGCAGTATTTT. This gives the protein CASSQTSSDTQYF. The V gene is TRBV6-5, the J gene TRBJ2-3; D may be TRBD2 (6 bases). The CDR3 has 13 amino acids. The V gene's germline CDR1 is MNHEY and CDR2 SVGAGI. V was pared by 6 bases and J by 9 bases, with 16 bases between.

This clonotype was counted many times. The chain couples TRBV20-1 to TRBJ2-4; 10 bases align to TRBD2. This CDR3 is built from 14 residues. Trimming removed 6 bases from V and 0 bases from J; junction bases left unmatched: 2. Germline lookup yields CDR1 DFQATT and CDR2 SNEGSKA (reference sequence). CDR3: CSASGGAAKNIQYF. The CDR3 DNA reads as TGCAGTGCAAGCGGGGGGGCAGCCAAAAACATTCAGTACTTC.